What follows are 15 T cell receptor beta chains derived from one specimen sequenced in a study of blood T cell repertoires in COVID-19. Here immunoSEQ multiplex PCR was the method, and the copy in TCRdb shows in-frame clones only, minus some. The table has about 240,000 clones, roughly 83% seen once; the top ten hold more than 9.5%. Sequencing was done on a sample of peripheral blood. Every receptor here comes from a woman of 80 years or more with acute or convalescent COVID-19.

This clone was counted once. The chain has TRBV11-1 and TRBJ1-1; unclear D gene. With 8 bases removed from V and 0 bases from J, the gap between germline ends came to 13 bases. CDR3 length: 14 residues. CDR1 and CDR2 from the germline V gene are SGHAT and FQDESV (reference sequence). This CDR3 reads CASRLERVNTEAFF. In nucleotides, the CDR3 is TGTGCCAGCCGCCTCGAACGGGTGAACACTGAAGCTTTCTTT. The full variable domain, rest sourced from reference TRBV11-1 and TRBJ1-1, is EAEVAQSPRYKITEKSQAVAFWCDPISGHATLYWYRQILGQGPELLVQFQDESVVDDSQLPKDRFSAERLKGVDSTLKIQPAELGDSAMYLCASRLERVNTEAFFGQGTRLTVV.

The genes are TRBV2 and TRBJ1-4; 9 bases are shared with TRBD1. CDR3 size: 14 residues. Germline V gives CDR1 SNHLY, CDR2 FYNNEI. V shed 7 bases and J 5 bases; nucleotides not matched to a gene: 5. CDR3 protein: CASILDRGNEKLFF. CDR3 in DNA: TGTGCCAGCATCTTGGACAGGGGAAATGAAAAACTGTTTTTT.

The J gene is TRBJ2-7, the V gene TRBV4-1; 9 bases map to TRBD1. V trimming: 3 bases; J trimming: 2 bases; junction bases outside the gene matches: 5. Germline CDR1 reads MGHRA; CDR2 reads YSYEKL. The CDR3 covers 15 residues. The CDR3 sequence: CASSQGQGFPYEQYF. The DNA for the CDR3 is TGCGCCAGCAGCCAGGGACAGGGATTCCCCTACGAGCAGTACTTC.

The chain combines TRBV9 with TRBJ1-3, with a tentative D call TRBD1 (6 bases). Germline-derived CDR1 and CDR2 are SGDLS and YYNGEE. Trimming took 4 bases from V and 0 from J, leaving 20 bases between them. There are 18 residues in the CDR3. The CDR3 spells CASSPRGRDIASGNTIYF. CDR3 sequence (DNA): TGTGCCAGCAGCCCGAGGGGTCGGGACATAGCCTCTGGAAACACCATATATTTT.

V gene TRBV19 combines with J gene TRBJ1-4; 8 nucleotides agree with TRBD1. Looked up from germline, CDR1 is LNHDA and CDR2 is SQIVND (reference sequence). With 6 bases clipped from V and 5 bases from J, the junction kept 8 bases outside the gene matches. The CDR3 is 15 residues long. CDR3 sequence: CASSRRQGSNEKLFF. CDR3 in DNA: TGTGCCAGTAGCCGACGACAGGGGTCAAATGAAAAACTGTTTTTT.

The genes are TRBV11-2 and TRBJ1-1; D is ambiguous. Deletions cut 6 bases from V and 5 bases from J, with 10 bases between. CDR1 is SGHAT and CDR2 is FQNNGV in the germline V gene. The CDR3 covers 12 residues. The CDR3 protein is CASRPVRTEAFF. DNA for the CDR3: TGTGCCAGCAGGCCCGTGCGGACTGAAGCTTTCTTT.

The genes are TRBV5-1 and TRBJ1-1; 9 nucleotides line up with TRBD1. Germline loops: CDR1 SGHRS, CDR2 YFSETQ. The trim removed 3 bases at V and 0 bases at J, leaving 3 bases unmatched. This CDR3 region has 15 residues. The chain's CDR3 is CASSSTGGLNTEAFF. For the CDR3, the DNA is TGCGCCAGCAGCTCTACAGGGGGCTTGAACACTGAAGCTTTCTTT.

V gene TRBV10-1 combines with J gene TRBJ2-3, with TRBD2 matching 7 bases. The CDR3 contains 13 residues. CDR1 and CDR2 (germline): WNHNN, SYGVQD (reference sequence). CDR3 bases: TGCGCTCTCCGCAGCGGGGCCACAGATACGCAGTATTTT. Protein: CALRSGATDTQYF.

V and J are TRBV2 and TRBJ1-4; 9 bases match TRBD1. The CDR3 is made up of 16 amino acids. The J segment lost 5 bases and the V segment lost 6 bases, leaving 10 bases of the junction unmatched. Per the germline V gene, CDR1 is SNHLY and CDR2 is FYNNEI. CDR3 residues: CASSSRDRVWNEKLFF. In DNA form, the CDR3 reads TGTGCCAGCAGCTCCCGGGACAGGGTTTGGAATGAAAAACTGTTTTTT. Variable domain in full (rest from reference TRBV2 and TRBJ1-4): EPEVTQTPSHQVTQMGQEVILRCVPISNHLYFYWYRQILGQKVEFLVSFYNNEISEKSEIFDDQFSVERPDGSNFTLKIRSTKLEDSAMYFCASSSRDRVWNEKLFFGSGTQLSVL.

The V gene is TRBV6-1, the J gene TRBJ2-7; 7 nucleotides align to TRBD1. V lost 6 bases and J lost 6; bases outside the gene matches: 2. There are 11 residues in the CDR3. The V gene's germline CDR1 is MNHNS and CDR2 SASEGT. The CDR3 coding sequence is TGTGCCAGCAGAGGGGGCAGCGAGCAGTACTTC. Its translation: CASRGGSEQYF.

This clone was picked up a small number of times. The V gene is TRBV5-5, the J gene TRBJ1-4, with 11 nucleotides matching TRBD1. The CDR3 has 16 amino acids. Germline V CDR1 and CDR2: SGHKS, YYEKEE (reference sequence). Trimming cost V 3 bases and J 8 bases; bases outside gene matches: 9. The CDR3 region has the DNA TGTGCCAGCAGCTCGGCCGGGACAGGGGGTGGGGAAAAACTGTTTTTT. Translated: CASSSAGTGGGEKLFF.

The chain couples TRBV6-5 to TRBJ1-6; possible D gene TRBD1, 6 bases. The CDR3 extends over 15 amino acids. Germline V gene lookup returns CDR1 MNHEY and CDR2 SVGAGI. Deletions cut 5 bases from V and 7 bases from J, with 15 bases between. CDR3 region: CASSRQGSWNSPLHF. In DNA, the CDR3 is TGTGCCAGCAGTAGGCAGGGGTCGTGGAATTCACCCCTCCACTTT.

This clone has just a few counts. The DNA for the CDR3 is TGTGCCAGCAGTAAGCCGAACAGGGGTGGCTACACCTTC. It yields the protein CASSKPNRGGYTF. The chain links TRBV28 to TRBJ1-2; 7 nucleotides agree with TRBD1. The CDR3 is made up of 13 amino acids. V dropped 5 bases and J dropped 7; count of bases not matched to a gene: 7. The V gene's germline CDR1 is MDHEN and CDR2 SYDVKM.

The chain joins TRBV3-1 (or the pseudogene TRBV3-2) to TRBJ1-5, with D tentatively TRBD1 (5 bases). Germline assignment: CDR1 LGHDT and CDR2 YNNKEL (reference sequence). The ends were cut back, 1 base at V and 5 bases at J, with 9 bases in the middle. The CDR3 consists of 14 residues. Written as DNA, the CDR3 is TGTGCCAGCAGCCAAGGGGGCGCGGATCAGCCCCAGCATTTT. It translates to CASSQGGADQPQHF.

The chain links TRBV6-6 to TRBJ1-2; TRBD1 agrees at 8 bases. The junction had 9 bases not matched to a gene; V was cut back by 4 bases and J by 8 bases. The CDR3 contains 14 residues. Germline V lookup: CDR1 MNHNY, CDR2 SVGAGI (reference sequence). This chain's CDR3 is CASSSGTGFGGYTF. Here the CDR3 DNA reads TGTGCCAGCAGTTCCGGGACAGGCTTTGGAGGCTACACCTTC.